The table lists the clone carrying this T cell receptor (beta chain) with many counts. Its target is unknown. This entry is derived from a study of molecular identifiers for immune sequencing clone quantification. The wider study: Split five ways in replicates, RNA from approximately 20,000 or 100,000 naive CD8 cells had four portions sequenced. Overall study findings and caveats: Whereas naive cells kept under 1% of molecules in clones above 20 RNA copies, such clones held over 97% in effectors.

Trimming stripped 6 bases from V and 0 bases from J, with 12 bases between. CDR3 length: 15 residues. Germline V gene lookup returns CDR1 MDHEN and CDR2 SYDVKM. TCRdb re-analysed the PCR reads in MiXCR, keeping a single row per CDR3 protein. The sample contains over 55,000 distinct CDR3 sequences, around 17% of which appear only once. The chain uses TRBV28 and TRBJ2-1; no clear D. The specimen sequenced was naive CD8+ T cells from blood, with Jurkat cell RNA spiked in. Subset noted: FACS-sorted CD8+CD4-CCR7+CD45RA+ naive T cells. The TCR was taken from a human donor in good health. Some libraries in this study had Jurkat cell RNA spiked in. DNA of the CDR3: TGTGCCAGCAGCCGGACCCCGAGCTCCTACAATGAGCAGTTCTTC. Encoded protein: CASSRTPSSYNEQFF.